This T cell receptor (beta chain) stems from a study of blood T cell repertoires in COVID-19. Across the study: The United States, Italy and Spain supplied acute and convalescent COVID-19 samples. Sample material is recorded as cDNA or gDNA derived from T cells, B-cell-depleted T cells, or PBMCs.

Concerning this clone: This same CDR3 is encoded by further DNA sequences in the sample.

Per the study methods: For nucleated cells, counts were estimated from reference gene primer amplification. Using immunoSEQ multiplex PCR, the repertoire was profiled, and TCRdb retains in-frame clones only, with some absent. V, J and clone size were drawn from that table, and D and trimming were deduced from the DNA. The sample holds 100,000 to 150,000 clones, roughly 82% seen once. The clonotype originates from a human donor in a cohort sampled during active COVID-19. Sequencing was done on a sample of peripheral blood.

Here the CDR3 DNA reads TGTGCCAGCAGCGACAGGTACGAGCAGTACTTC. Its protein is CASSDRYEQYF. The chain employs TRBV12-3 or TRBV12-4 and TRBJ2-7; TRBD1 is a possible D gene (6 bases). The CDR3 contains 11 residues. Trimming cost V 6 bases and J 4 bases, with 7 bases left between them.